This T cell receptor (beta chain) was obtained from a study of shared clonotypes between healthy human individuals. Naive CD8 cells lacked CD45RO, underwent positive selection for CCR7 and left out terminally differentiated effector memory CD45RA+ cells. Profiling relied on immunoSEQ multiplex PCR, and the TCRdb table lists in-frame clones only, not all of them. The sample carries under 850,000 clones, nearly 95% recorded once. The clonotype comes from a man between 25 and 39 years old in good health. Source material: naive CD8+ T cells sorted from blood.

The CDR3 loop reads CASRWTGGAETQYF. The CDR3 nucleotides read TGTGCCAGCAGGTGGACAGGGGGCGCAGAGACCCAGTACTTC. The chain carries TRBV6-5 and TRBJ2-5; 11 positions match TRBD1. The CDR3 contains 14 residues. Looked up from germline, CDR1 is MNHEY and CDR2 is SVGAGI. Trimming took 6 bases from V and 4 from J; bases not matched to a gene: 4.